This TCR beta chain was captured in a study of early T cells in non-severe SARS-CoV-2 infection. Study-wide background: Sequencing was performed on bulk RNA from unsorted whole blood, leaving chains unpaired.

The CDR3 covers 11 residues. Trimming took 5 bases from V and 6 from J, leaving 6 bases between them. The germline CDR1 and CDR2 sequences are SEHNR and FQNEAQ (reference sequence). This clonotype was counted ten times or more. TCRdb re-called the 5' RACE reads with MiXCR, one entry per CDR3 protein. Here the sample spans 50,000 to 55,000 distinct CDR3 sequences, about 9.1% being singletons. This TCR derives from an adult who was a healthcare worker with PCR-confirmed SARS-CoV-2 infection or an uninfected control (not recorded which). The V call is TRBV7-9, the J call TRBJ2-3; no clear D. The sequenced sample was whole blood. CDR3 amino acids: CASSHMDTQYF. The CDR3 nucleotides are TGTGCCAGCAGCCACATGGATACGCAGTATTTT. Full variable domain (rest looked up from reference TRBV7-9 and TRBJ2-3): DTGVSQNPRHKITKRGQNVTFRCDPISEHNRLYWYRQTLGQGPEFLTYFQNEAQLEKSRLLSDRFSAERPKGSFSTLEIQRTEQGDSAMYLCASSHMDTQYFGPGTRLTVL.